The source of this T cell receptor beta chain is a study of T cells in Graves' hyperthyroidism and ophthalmopathy. Overall study results and limits: Ophthalmopathy and stable hyperthyroidism were told apart by a 13 V-J model.

RNA transcripts were the template for amplifying TCR beta CDR3 regions. A first-round RT-PCR of the TCR CDR3 used the HTBI primer set. TCRdb re-analysed the multiplex PCR reads in MiXCR, keeping a single row per CDR3 protein. This sample has about 700,000 distinct CDR3 sequences; 12% to 15% occur once, and the top ten carry roughly a tenth. Lactation, pregnancy, other autoimmune disease or uncontrolled infection excluded patients. Clinical symptoms, serum thyroxine and TRAb, thyroid ultrasound and orbital computed tomography were used for the diagnoses. This clonotype was seen repeatedly, ten times or more. What it binds is not known. The CDR3 extends over 12 amino acids. Trimming took 1 base from V and 8 from J, leaving 8 bases between them. Germline V lookup: CDR1 SEHNR, CDR2 FQNEAQ (reference sequence).

The clonotype originates from a woman in her late teens or twenties with Graves' hyperthyroidism. The sample consisted of blood. The chain uses TRBV7-9 and TRBJ2-5; no clear D gene. The CDR3 protein is CASSLGGSTQYF. The DNA of the CDR3 is TGTGCCAGCAGCTTAGGGGGAAGTACCCAGTACTTC.